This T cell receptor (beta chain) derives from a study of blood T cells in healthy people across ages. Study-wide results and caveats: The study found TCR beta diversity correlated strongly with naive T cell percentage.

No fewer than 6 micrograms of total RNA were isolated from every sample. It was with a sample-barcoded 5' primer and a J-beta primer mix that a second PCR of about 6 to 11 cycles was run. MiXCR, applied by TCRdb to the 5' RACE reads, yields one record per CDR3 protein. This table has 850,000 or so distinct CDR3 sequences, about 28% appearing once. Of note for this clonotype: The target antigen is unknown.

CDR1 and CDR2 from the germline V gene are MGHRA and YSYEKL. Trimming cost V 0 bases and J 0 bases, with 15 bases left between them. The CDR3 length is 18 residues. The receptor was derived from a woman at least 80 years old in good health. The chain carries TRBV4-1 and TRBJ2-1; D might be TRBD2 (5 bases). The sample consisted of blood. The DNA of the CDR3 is TGCGCCAGCAGCCAAGATTTTAAGGACTTCAGCTCCTACAATGAGCAGTTCTTC. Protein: CASSQDFKDFSSYNEQFF.